The rows below give T cell receptor beta chains drawn from one sample of a study of cytomegalovirus exposure and HLA in healthy donors. The method was immunoSEQ multiplex PCR; TCRdb's version includes in-frame clones alone and lacks a portion of them. This table has some 99,000 clones, roughly two thirds appearing once. The specimen sequenced was PBMCs. All receptors come from a man aged 40-55 years in good health and CMV-seronegative. CDR3s include the opening cysteine and the closing phenylalanine or tryptophan. The D gene is left open where the match is weak. Expanded clones are given a class, and other clones once, few, many or no size at all.

-	TRBV29-1	13	TRBJ2-5	TRBD1	CSVGGTGGETQYF	TGCAGCGTTGGGGGGACAGGGGGAGAGACCCAGTACTTC
-	TRBV19	13	TRBJ2-3	TRBD1	CATRQGGTDTQYF	TGTGCCACCAGACAGGGGGGGACAGATACGCAGTATTTT
once	TRBV14	12	TRBJ2-7	TRBD1	CASSSTPGQWVF	TGTGCCAGCAGCTCTACGCCGGGACAGTGGGTGTTC
-	TRBV6-5	13	TRBJ2-6	-	CASSYYPNQALTF	TGTGCCAGCAGTTATTATCCTAACCAAGCCCTGACTTTC
-	TRBV5-4	15	TRBJ2-3	-	CASSLGTKGGDTQYF	TGTGCCAGCAGCTTAGGGACCAAAGGGGGAGATACGCAGTATTTT
-	TRBV7-3	15	TRBJ2-3	-	CASSLKAASTDTQYF	TGTGCCAGCAGCTTAAAGGCGGCGAGCACAGATACGCAGTATTTT
-	TRBV5-4	12	TRBJ2-5	-	CASSLEAGQQYF	TGTGCCAGCAGCTTGGAGGCAGGACAACAGTACTTC
few	TRBV2	15	TRBJ2-3	TRBD1	CASSEVRTGDGTQYF	TGTGCCAGCAGTGAAGTGAGGACAGGGGATGGTACGCAGTATTTT
-	TRBV4-3	15	TRBJ2-7	-	CASSQVSGSSYEQYF	TGCGCCAGCAGCCAAGTATCCGGGAGCTCCTACGAGCAGTACTTC
-	TRBV10-3	15	TRBJ2-7	TRBD2	CAIRGTSGPSYEQYF	TGTGCCATCAGGGGGACTAGCGGGCCCTCCTACGAGCAGTACTTC
-	TRBV13	14	TRBJ2-7	TRBD2	CASSPRGGEYEQYF	TGTGCCAGCAGCCCCCGCGGGGGAGAGTACGAGCAGTACTTC
-	TRBV27	11	TRBJ2-5	TRBD2	CASSLGGAQYF	TGTGCCAGCAGTTTAGGGGGGGCCCAGTACTTC
-	TRBV6-4	13	TRBJ1-1	-	CASSQGRGTEAFF	TGTGCCAGCAGTCAGGGGCGAGGTACTGAAGCTTTCTTT
-	TRBV4-2	15	TRBJ1-1	-	CASSQVMGGNTEAFF	TGTGCCAGCAGCCAAGTAATGGGGGGGAACACTGAAGCTTTCTTT
-	TRBV28	15	TRBJ2-7	-	CASTPIGGSSGEQYF	TGTGCCAGCACTCCCATAGGTGGATCTAGTGGGGAGCAGTACTTC
-	TRBV10-2	13	TRBJ2-7	-	CASSLGVSYEQYF	TGCGCCAGTTCCTTAGGGGTCTCCTACGAGCAGTACTTC
-	TRBV30	12	TRBJ1-1	TRBD1	CAWAGTATEAFF	TGTGCCTGGGCTGGGACAGCCACTGAAGCTTTCTTT
-	TRBV25-1	16	TRBJ2-5	TRBD1	CASSATYRGKTETQYF	TGTGCCAGCAGTGCTACCTACAGGGGGAAAACGGAGACCCAGTACTTC
-	TRBV7-9	16	TRBJ1-6	-	CASSLSVVTYNSPLHF	TGTGCCAGCAGCTTATCAGTGGTCACCTATAATTCACCCCTCCACTTT
-	TRBV6-5	14	TRBJ1-2	-	CASTPGGGVGGYTF	TGTGCCAGCACCCCGGGTGGCGGGGTGGGTGGCTACACCTTC
-	TRBV27	15	TRBJ1-1	TRBD1	CASSLGQDLAGEAFF	TGTGCCAGCAGTTTGGGACAGGATTTGGCGGGTGAAGCTTTCTTT
-	TRBV7-8	15	TRBJ1-1	-	CASRPRGAGATEAFF	TGTGCCAGCAGGCCCCGGGGGGCTGGGGCCACTGAAGCTTTCTTT